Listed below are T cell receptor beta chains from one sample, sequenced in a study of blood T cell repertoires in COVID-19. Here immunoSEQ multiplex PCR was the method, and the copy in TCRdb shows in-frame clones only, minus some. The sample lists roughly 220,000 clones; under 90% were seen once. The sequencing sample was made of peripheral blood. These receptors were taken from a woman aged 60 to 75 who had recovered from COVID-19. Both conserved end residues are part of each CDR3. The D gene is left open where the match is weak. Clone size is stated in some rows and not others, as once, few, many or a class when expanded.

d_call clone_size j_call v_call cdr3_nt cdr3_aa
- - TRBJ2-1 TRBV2 TGTGCCAGCCTTCGAATCAGGGCAGGGAATGAGCAGTTCTTC CASLRIRAGNEQFF
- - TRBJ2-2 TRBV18 TGTGCCAGCTCACCATTCGGACTCGACACCGGGGAGCTGTTTTTT CASSPFGLDTGELFF
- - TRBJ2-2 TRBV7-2 TGTGCCAGCAGCCCAAACAGGGTGAACACCGGGGAGCTGTTTTTT CASSPNRVNTGELFF
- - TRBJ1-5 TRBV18 TGTGCCAGCTCACCTACAAGTTATAGCAATCAGCCCCAGCATTTT CASSPTSYSNQPQHF
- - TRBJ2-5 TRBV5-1 TGCGCCAGCAGCTTGGGTAGAGATTGGGAGACCCAGTACTTC CASSLGRDWETQYF
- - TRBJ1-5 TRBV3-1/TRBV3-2 TGTGCCAGCAGACCACAGCCAGGGATACACAATCAGCCCCAGCATTTT CASRPQPGIHNQPQHF
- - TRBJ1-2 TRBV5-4 TGTGCCAGCAGCTTGTTGGGGGGGAAGAATGGCTACACCTTC CASSLLGGKNGYTF
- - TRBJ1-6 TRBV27 TGTGCCAGCAGTCTACAGGGTGCCTCCTATAATTCACCCCTCCACTTT CASSLQGASYNSPLHF
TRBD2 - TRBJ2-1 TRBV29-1 TGCAGTGGGACTAGGGACAATGAGCAGTTCTTC CSGTRDNEQFF
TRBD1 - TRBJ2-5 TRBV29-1 TGCAGCGTTGAAATCGGGACAGCTAAAGAGACCCAGTACTTC CSVEIGTAKETQYF
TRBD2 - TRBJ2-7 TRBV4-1 TGCGCCAGCAGCCAAGATCCTAGCGGAACTTACGAGCAGTACTTC CASSQDPSGTYEQYF
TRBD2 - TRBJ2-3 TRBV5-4 TGTGCCAGCACTGGAAGGGAGCGGGGGGGCGACACAGATACGCAGTATTTT CASTGRERGGDTDTQYF
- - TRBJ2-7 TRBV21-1 TGTGCCAGCAGCGCAATTAACAGGGGGCTCTCTTGGGAGCAGTACTTC CASSAINRGLSWEQYF
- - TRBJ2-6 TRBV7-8 TGTGCCAGCATCAATCGGGATACCAGCTCTGGGGCCAACGTCCTGACTTTC CASINRDTSSGANVLTF
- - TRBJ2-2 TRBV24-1 TGTGCCACCAGTGATTTTGCGGACAGTTCCCTCTCCGCCGGGGAGCTGTTTTTT CATSDFADSSLSAGELFF
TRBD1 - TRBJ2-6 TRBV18 TGTGCCAGCTCACCCATGGGACAGGTTAACTCTGGGGCCAACGTCCTGACTTTC CASSPMGQVNSGANVLTF
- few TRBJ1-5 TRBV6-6 TGTGCCAGCAATTTCTACAGCAATCAGCCCCAGCATTTT CASNFYSNQPQHF
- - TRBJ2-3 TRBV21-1 TGTGCCAGCAGCAAAGCGCGGGACAGGGAAAGGGCGGATACGCAGTATTTT CASSKARDRERADTQYF
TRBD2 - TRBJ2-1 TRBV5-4 TGTGCCAGCAGCTTGGGTATAGCGGGGGGGCTTAATGAGCAGTTCTTC CASSLGIAGGLNEQFF
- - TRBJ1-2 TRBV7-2 - CASSLDRDFRGYGYTF